This T cell receptor (beta chain) was identified during a study of T cells in Graves' hyperthyroidism and ophthalmopathy. Across the whole study: Initial diagnosis, before any treatment, was when peripheral blood was collected. Study findings and constraints: Clonotypes that were expanded in thyroid above 0.001 mostly appeared in blood too.

About this clonotype: What it binds is not known.

TCR beta CDR3 region amplification was performed from RNA transcripts. TCR CDR3 underwent first-round RT-PCR with the HTBI primer set. TCRdb passed the multiplex PCR reads through MiXCR, listing each CDR3 protein once. The sample contains around 500,000 distinct CDR3 sequences, roughly 16% of which appear only once. The CDR3 has 15 amino acids. CDR1 and CDR2 (germline): MNHEY, SVGAGI. J lost 3 bases, V lost 2 bases, and 4 bases had no gene match. Patients having uncontrolled infection, another autoimmune disease, pregnancy or lactation were not included. From approximately 9.5 ml of fresh peripheral blood, PBMCs were isolated.

Sequenced input: blood. This clonotype was sampled from a woman aged 25 to 39 with Graves' ophthalmopathy. This chain joins TRBV6-5 and TRBJ2-7; 10 positions agree with TRBD2. The CDR3 here is CASSYGLAEIYEQYF. DNA for the CDR3: TGTGCCAGCAGTTACGGACTAGCGGAAATCTACGAGCAGTACTTC.